Listed below are T cell receptor beta chains from one sample, sequenced in a study of OX40 agonist ivuxolimab in advanced cancers. Only in-frame clones appear in the TCRdb table, and some are missing; sequencing was by immunoSEQ multiplex PCR. The table includes 100,000 to 150,000 clones, about nine tenths detected once. The specimen was CD4+ or CD8+ T cells sorted from blood, collected in a trial of the OX40 agonist ivuxolimab. These receptors were obtained from an adult with an advanced solid tumor such as melanoma, head and neck, liver or kidney cancer. Each CDR3 is given with its conserved first and last residue.

v_gene	j_gene	CDR3aa
TRBV2	TRBJ2-3	CASRRTSGNTDTQYF
TRBV7-2	TRBJ1-3	CASSPKSGSTGGNTIYF
TRBV6-5	TRBJ2-3	CASSFTETRADTQYF
TRBV7-2	TRBJ2-3	CASSLSLAGGTDTQYF
TRBV7-9	TRBJ2-1	CASSSLAGGFDEQFF
TRBV6-5	TRBJ2-7	CASSYSKAGAYEQYF
TRBV27	TRBJ1-2	CASSSGGYYGYTF
TRBV7-2	TRBJ2-1	CASSLRSNAYNEQFF
TRBV9	TRBJ2-1	CASSVAGGGEQFF
TRBV28	TRBJ1-2	CASSFGSDGANYGYTF
TRBV27	TRBJ2-1	CASSPLASGSANEQFF
TRBV7-8	TRBJ1-5	CASSLLDGNQPQHF
TRBV11-2	TRBJ2-7	CASSLVTRAYEQYF
TRBV27	TRBJ1-5	CASSFYQGPNQPQHF
TRBV5-1	TRBJ2-7	CASSLVLGQGYEQYF
TRBV7-2	TRBJ1-5	CASSLEGGNQPQHF
TRBV10-2	TRBJ2-1	CASGGQGGYEQFF
TRBV19	TRBJ2-3	CASSGDPTDTQYF
TRBV11-2	TRBJ2-1	CASSLDMWVSSYNEQFF
TRBV6-5	TRBJ2-7	CASSYQGAGEQYF
TRBV10-3	TRBJ1-5	CAISIGTGGNQPQHF
TRBV2	TRBJ2-2	CASSVSVTGELFF
TRBV4-3	TRBJ1-3	CASSQSGQGGGNTIYF
TRBV10-1	TRBJ2-2	CASGTSGNTGELFF
TRBV5-1	TRBJ2-7	CASSLEAGSSYEQYF
TRBV5-1	TRBJ1-5	CASRENGDQPQHF